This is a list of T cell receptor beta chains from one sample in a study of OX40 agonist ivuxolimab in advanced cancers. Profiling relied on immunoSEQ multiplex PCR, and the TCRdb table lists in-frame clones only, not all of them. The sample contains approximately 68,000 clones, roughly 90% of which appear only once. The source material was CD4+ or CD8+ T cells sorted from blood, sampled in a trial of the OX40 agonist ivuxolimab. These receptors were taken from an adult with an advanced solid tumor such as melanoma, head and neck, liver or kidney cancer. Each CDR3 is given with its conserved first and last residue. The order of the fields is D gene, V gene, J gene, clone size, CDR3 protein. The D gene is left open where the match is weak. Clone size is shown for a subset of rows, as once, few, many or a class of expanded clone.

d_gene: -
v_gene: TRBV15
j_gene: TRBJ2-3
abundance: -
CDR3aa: CATSFRLQQVTSTDTQYF

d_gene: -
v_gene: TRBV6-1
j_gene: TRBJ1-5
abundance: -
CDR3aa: CASSELGGNNPQHF

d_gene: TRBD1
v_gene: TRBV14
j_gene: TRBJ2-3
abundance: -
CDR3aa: CASSHLDRGDTQYF

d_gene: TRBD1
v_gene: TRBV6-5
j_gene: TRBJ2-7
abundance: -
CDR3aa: CASSFRDRGNEQYF

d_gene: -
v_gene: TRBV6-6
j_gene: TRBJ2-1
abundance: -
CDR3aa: CASSYSGEQFF

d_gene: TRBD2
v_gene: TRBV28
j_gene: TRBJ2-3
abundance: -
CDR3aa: CASSFGGTSFDTQYF

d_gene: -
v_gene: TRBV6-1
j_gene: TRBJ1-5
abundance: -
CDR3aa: CASSARGNVQPQHF

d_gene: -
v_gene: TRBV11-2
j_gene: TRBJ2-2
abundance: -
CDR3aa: CASSLDGVGVPGELFF

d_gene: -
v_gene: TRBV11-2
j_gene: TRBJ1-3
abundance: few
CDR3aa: CASSVYGDTIYF

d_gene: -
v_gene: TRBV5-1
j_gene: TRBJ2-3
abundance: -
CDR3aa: CASSLAQGTSTDTQYF

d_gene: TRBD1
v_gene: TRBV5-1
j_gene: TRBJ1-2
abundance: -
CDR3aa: CASSLGGQGGYTF

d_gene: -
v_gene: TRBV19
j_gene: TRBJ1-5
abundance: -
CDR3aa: CASSTPGVKGQPQHF

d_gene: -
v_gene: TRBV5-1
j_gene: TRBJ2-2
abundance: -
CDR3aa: CASSPLGPNTGELFF

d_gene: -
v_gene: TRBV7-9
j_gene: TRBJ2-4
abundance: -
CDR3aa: CASSTGGAEGLFIQYF

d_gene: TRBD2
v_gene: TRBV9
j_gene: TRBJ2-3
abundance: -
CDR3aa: CASSVRAGRGTQYF

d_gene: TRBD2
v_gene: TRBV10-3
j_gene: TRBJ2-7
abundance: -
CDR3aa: CAISPGGGSEQYF

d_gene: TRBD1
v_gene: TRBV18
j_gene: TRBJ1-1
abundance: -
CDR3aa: CASSEGQGENTEAFF

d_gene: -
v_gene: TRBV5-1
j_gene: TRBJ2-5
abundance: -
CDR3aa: CASSLEGVQETQYF

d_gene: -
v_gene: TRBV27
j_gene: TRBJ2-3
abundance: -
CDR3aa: CASSPPWGTDTQYF

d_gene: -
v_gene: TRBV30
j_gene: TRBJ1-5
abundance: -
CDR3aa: CAWSAGAGNQPQHF

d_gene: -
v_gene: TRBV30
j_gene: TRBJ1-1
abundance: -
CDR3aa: CAWSVNQGSTEAFF

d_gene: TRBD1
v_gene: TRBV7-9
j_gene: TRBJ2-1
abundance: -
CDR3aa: CASSRHTGENEQFF

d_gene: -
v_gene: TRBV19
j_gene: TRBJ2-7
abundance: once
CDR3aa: CASSIVGGRTGEQYF

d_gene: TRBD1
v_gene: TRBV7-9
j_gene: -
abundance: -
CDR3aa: CASSRGQYEQYF

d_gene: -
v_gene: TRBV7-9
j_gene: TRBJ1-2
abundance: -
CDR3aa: CASSFGDYGYTF

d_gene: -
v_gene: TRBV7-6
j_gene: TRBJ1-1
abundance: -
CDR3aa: CASSLGGGANTEAFF

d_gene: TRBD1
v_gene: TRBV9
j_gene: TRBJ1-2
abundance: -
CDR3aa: CASSVVQGGGYTF

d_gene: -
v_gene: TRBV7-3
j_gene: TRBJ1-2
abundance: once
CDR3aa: CASSPAGQSAGYTF

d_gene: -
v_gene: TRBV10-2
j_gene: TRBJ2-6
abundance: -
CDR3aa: CASSPGGGSGANVLTF

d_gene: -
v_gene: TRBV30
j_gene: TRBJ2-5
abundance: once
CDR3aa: CAWSVKGWGETQYF

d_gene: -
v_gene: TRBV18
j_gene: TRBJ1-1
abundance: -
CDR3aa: CASGVDSRTEAFF

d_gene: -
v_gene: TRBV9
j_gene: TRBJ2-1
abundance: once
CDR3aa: CASSTGGLASSYNEQFF

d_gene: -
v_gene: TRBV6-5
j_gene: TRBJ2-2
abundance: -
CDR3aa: CASNRHQTNTGELFF

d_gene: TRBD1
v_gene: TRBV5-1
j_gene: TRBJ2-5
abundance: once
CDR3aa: CASSLVGQGRETQYF

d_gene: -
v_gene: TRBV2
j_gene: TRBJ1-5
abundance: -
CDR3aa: CASSLGQTSNQPQHF

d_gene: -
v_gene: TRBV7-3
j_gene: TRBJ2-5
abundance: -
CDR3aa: CASSVTGRTQYF

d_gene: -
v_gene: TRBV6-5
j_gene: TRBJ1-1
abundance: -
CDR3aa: CASRGLMNTEAFF

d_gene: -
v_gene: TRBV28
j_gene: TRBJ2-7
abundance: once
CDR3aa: CASSGVPSYEQYF

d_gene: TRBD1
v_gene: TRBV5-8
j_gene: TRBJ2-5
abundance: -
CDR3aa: CASSQGAGLLQETQYF

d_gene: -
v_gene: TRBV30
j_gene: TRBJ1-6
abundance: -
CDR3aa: CAWSEGNSPLHF

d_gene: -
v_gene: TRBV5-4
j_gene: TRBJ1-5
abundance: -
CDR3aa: CASSFWRSNQPQHF

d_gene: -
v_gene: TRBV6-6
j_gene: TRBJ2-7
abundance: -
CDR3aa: CATRRIGPSSEQYF

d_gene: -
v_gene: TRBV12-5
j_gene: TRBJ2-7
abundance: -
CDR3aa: CASGLVVTNLPHEQYF

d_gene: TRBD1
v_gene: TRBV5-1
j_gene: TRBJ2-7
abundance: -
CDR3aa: CASSLGHVGQGVQQYF

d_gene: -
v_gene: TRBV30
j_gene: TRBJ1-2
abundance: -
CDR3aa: CAWRGVGGYTF

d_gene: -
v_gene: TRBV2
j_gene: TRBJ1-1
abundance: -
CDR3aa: CASTRRFTEAFF

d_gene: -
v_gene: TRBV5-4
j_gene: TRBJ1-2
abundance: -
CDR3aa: CASSLTSGLYGYTF

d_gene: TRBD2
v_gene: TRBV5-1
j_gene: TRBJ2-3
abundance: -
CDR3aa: CASSLLLAGSTDTQYF

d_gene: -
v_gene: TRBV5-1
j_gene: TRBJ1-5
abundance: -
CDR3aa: CASSDGILPGQPQHF

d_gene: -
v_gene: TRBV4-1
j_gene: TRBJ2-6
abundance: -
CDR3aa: CASSLTEQGAGANVLTF